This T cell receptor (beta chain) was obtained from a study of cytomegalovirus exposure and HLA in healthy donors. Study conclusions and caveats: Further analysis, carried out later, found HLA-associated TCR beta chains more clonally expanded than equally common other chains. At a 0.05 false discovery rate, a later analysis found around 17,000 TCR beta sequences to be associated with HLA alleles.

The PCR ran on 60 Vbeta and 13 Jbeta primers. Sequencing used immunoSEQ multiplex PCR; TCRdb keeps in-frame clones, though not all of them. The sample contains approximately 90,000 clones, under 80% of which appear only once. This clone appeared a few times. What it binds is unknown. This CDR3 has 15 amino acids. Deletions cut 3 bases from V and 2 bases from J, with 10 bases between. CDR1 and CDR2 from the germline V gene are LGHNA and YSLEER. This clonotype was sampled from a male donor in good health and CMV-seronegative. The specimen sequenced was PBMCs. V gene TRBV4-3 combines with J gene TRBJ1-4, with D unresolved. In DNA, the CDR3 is TGCGCCAGCAGCCAGAGACCCGGGACTAATGAAAAACTGTTTTTT. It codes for CASSQRPGTNEKLFF.